The clone carrying this T cell receptor (beta chain) was picked up one time. Its antigen is still unknown. Reverse transcription of roughly 0.5 to 1 ug RNA was carried out with random hexamers. TCR beta CDR3 was amplified by immunoSEQ multiplex PCR. This amplification extended across 54 Vbeta and 13 Jbeta segments. TCRdb analysed the immunoSEQ multiplex PCR reads with MiXCR anew, one entry per CDR3 protein. The sample records 400,000 or so distinct CDR3 sequences, about 85% being singletons. This specimen belongs to a study of CD8 T cells in Susac syndrome. Whole-study findings and limits: The relatively small number of individuals in the TCR sequencing and HLA analysis was acknowledged by the study.

TCR beta sequencing covered blood CD8+ and CD4+ T cells. Relapsing-remitting disease, either stable or active, was present in the treatment-naive patients who were the multiple sclerosis controls. Germline lookup yields CDR1 MNHEY and CDR2 SMNVEV (reference sequence). The CDR3 is 16 amino acids. Trimming shortened V by 3 bases and J by 6 bases, and 18 bases separated the two germline ends. This clonotype was obtained from a human donor with multiple sclerosis. Sequencing was carried out using CD8+ T cells from PBMCs. The rearrangement uses TRBV27 and TRBJ2-1, with D possibly TRBD2 on 5 matching bases. The CDR3 DNA follows: TGTGCCAGCAGTTTCCCGGACGGGATTGCTCTCAATGAGCAGTTCTTC. Translation: CASSFPDGIALNEQFF.